The present entry profiles one TCR beta chain with its context. Its antigen remains unidentified. The sample is drawn from a study of PD-1 blockade in classical Hodgkin lymphoma. Study information: Patients were infused with nivolumab 3 mg/kg every 2 weeks. Study-wide findings and caveats: The causes of the repertoire differences, possibly disease activity or prior therapy, remain undefined. Newly diagnosed patients had baseline TCR diversity that was reportedly lower than that of healthy donors.

Using immunoSEQ multiplex PCR, the repertoire was profiled, and TCRdb retains in-frame clones only, with some absent. The data contain about 97,000 clones, around four fifths of them singletons. CDR1 and CDR2 (germline): ENHRY, SYGVKD. With V trimmed by 4 bases and J by 3 bases, 12 bases remained unmatched. CDR3 length equals 16 residues. Relapse was seen in all patients after autologous stem cell transplantation, and brentuximab vedotin exposure was variable. The sequence came from a human donor with classical Hodgkin lymphoma. The sample was peripheral blood mononuclear cells (PBMCs), taken at baseline. V and J are TRBV10-3 and TRBJ2-7, with 7 bases matching TRBD1. The CDR3 protein is CAISASNRGPFYEQYF. In DNA form, the CDR3 reads TGTGCCATCAGTGCCTCGAACAGGGGCCCCTTCTACGAGCAGTACTTC.